Below are 8 T cell receptor beta chains sequenced from a single sample in a study of T cell repertoires in cytomegalovirus infection (dated by TCRdb to the late 2010s). According to the study, the label for this sample's treatment or condition signals: in vitro stimulation with specific CMV peptide epitopes to enrich CMV-specific T cells. Sequencing took place on an Illumina HiSeq 1500. Using fastp at Q25 and MiXCR, TCRdb reprocessed the public reads and kept productive beta chains. Rows merge per CDR3 protein into single entries with the most common DNA and genes. This sample lists roughly 920,000 distinct CDR3 sequences; about 33% were detected once. Together, the top ten hold roughly 12% of the sample. Their cognate antigens are unknown. Source: cultured CD8+ T cells from PBMCs, taken from culture after CMV antigen stimulation. These receptors were collected from a human donor in good health (CMV status not recorded). Some clones in this sample may be carry-over from other donors' samples.

This clonotype appeared many times. The genes are TRBV7-9 and TRBJ1-2, with TRBD1 matching over 9 bases. The germline V gene encodes CDR1 SEHNR and CDR2 FQNEAQ (reference sequence). The trim removed 6 bases at V and 10 bases at J, leaving 6 bases unmatched. The CDR3 runs 12 residues. The CDR3 protein is CASRPWTGDYTF. The CDR3 DNA follows: TGTGCCAGCAGACCTTGGACAGGGGACTACACCTTC.

The chain employs TRBV7-9 and TRBJ1-2, with unresolved D. V gave up 1 base and J gave up 4 bases, with 13 bases separating them. The CDR3 runs 15 residues. Germline values: CDR1 SEHNR, CDR2 FQNEAQ (reference sequence). For the CDR3, the DNA is TGTGCCAGCAGCTTAGGGGCTTCTTCTAGCTATGGCTACACCTTC. Translation gives CASSLGASSSYGYTF.

There are many counts of this clonotype. In DNA form, the CDR3 reads TGTGCCAGCAGCCCGGGACCGTCCACCTCCTACAATGAGCAGTTCTTC. Its translation is CASSPGPSTSYNEQFF. The chain uses TRBV7-9 and TRBJ2-1; D tentatively fits TRBD1 or TRBD2 (5 bases each). The CDR3 contains 16 residues. Trimming removed 5 bases at V and 0 bases at J, with 14 bases between. Germline V gene sequence: CDR1 SEHNR, CDR2 FQNEAQ (reference sequence).

The chain joins TRBV6-5 to TRBJ2-1; TRBD2 matches at 8 bases. From germline, CDR1 is MNHEY and CDR2 SVGAGI. The V and J ends lost 2 bases and 5 bases, in that order; junction bases with no gene match: 8. The CDR3 sequence is 16 residues long. DNA of the CDR3: TGTGCCAGCAGTTACCCGACTAGCGTGGGTCACAATGAGCAGTTCTTC. Protein sequence: CASSYPTSVGHNEQFF.

This clonotype was seen repeatedly, ten times or more. The chain carries TRBV12-3 or TRBV12-4 and TRBJ1-1, with no clear D. The V end lost 2 bases, the J end lost 8 bases, and 9 bases lay between the germline ends. There are 12 residues in the CDR3. CDR3 bases: TGTGCCAGCAGTTTATCTGGGTCGGAAGCTTTCTTT. Its translation is CASSLSGSEAFF.

This clonotype showed up just a few times. V gene TRBV12-3 or TRBV12-4 combines with J gene TRBJ2-4; 7 bases are a match to TRBD2. This CDR3 is 15 amino acids long. The ends lost 1 base at V and 9 bases at J; junction bases unmatched: 9. In DNA, the CDR3 is TGTGCCAGCAGTTTAGGTTTTGCGGGAGAGGGCATTCAGTACTTC. Its protein is CASSLGFAGEGIQYF.

This clonotype came up a few times. The V call is TRBV13, the J call TRBJ2-1; TRBD2 aligns across 10 bases. CDR1 is PRHDT, CDR2 FYEKMQ, per germline (reference sequence). The trim removed 4 bases at V and 5 bases at J, leaving 8 bases unmatched. The CDR3 sequence is 16 residues long. This CDR3 reads CASSSQRGGPHNEQFF. The CDR3 nucleotides are TGTGCCAGCAGCTCCCAGCGGGGGGGCCCCCACAATGAGCAGTTCTTC.

This clonotype was observed at least ten times. The J gene is TRBJ1-1, the V gene TRBV7-6, with D hard to call. The CDR3 runs 13 residues. Trimming removed 5 bases from V and 1 base from J, with 8 bases in between. Germline V lookup: CDR1 SGHVS, CDR2 FNYEAQ. The DNA for the CDR3 is TGTGCCAGCAGCCGGGCGGGGAACACTGAAGCTTTCTTT. Its translation: CASSRAGNTEAFF.